This TCR beta chain was observed in a study of T cells in localized non-small cell lung cancer (TCRdb year 2020). About the study as a whole: The study examined T cell repertoires in under 300 patients with early-stage NSCLC and compared tumors with uninvolved tumor-adjacent lungs. The cohort consisted of 236 treatment-naive NSCLC patients whose localized lung tumors had been resected. A mean age of around 66 years was recorded for the NSCLC patients, of whom some 130 were male and 95 to 110 were female.

Overall results and qualifications from the work: The highest T cell clonality was observed in uninvolved tumor-adjacent lung, where clonality exceeded that of tumor, suggesting that antigenic responses were more focused in uninvolved tumor-adjacent lung. Because multi-region tumor sequencing was not performed, intratumor heterogeneity could not be ruled out. Because the study design was exploratory, TCR variables were selected using unadjusted p-values without false-discovery rate correction. Longer overall survival was associated with higher blood T cell density, whereas shorter survival was associated with higher adjacent-lung clonality. A median of approximately 57 of the top 100 tumor clones were detected in paired uninvolved adjacent lung, and under 30 of these tumor clones were also found among the top 100 clones of the paired uninvolved adjacent lung.

A note on this clone: Its antigen remains unidentified. No much larger clone is present one base from it, and per-base qualities are unavailable.

The immunoSEQ Assay was used to sequence TCR beta CDR3 regions from DNA. On the study's bioinformatics: T cell density was computed as TCR beta template counts normalized to usable DNA estimated by amplifying housekeeping genes. Richness was estimated with the preseqR package, extrapolating to 400,000 templates for PBMC samples and 120,000 templates for tissue samples. Clonality was taken to be one minus Pielou's evenness. Differential abundance testing on productive amino-acid clonotypes, with a minimum total count of 5 and an alpha of 0.1, was used to identify tissue-enriched TCRs. The Jaccard Index and the Morisita Overlap Index were used to measure repertoire overlap between compartments. TCR beta CDR3s were clustered by GLIPH together with public tetramer-defined viral CDR3s, and at least three viral sequences plus V-gene enrichment were required for viral motifs. Entries here come from immuneACCESS through TCRdb and include only in-frame sequences with V and J called. Some clones fail to appear in such tables; in the studies checked, an unresolved V gene covers under half of the shortfall, and the cause of the remainder is unknown. V and J calls and clone size are given by that table; D and trimming were obtained from the DNA. The sample table records 55,000 to 75,000 clones; roughly nine tenths of these occur just once. The top ten clones comprise 21% of the sample.

At diagnosis, tumor, uninvolved tumor-adjacent lung and peripheral blood were collected and then preserved as a mix of FFPE and fresh-frozen material. For TCR repertoire profiling, the blood samples were analyzed as peripheral blood mononuclear cells. Clipping removes 1 base from V and 5 bases from J, with 10 as the unmatched junction base count. Including the terminal cysteine and phenylalanine, the CDR3 comprises 17 residues. The kept DNA is CDR3 alone, 51 bases in frame from the first base. CDR1 and CDR2, looked up from the germline V gene, are SGHNT and YENEEA. The starting material was peripheral blood, obtained before any cancer treatment. The rearrangement combines TRBV11-3 with TRBJ2-2, and 7 bases in between align with TRBD1. This sequence was found in a male donor aged 60 or older with stage III squamous cell lung carcinoma. The base sequence is TGTGCCAGCAGCTTAGGAGGGGGCCCAGAGGGGACCGGGGAGCTGTTTTTT. The resulting protein is CASSLGGGPEGTGELFF.